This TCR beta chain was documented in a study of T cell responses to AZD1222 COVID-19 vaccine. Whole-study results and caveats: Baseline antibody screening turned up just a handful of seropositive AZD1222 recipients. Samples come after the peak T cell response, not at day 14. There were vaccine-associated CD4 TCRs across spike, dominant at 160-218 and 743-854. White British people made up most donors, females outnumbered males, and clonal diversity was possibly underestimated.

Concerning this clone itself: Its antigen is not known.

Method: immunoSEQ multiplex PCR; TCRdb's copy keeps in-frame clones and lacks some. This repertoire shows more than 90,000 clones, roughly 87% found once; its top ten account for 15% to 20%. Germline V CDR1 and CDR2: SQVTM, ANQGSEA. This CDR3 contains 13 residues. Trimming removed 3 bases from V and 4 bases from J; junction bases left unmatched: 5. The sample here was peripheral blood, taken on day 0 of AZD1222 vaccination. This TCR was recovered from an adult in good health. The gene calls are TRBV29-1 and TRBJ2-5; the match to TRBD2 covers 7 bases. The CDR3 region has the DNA TGCAGCGTTGATCAGGTAGCGGGAGAGACCCAGTACTTC. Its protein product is CSVDQVAGETQYF. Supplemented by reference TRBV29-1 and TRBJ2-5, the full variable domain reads SAVISQKPSRDICQRGTSLTIQCQVDSQVTMMFWYRQQPGQSLTLIATANQGSEATYESGFVIDKFPISRPNLTFSTLTVSNMSPEDSSIYLCSVDQVAGETQYFGPGTRLLVL.